Listed below are T cell receptor beta chains from one sample, sequenced in a study of blood T cell repertoires in COVID-19. Sequencing used immunoSEQ multiplex PCR; TCRdb keeps in-frame clones, though not all of them. The table shows about 270,000 clones, with more than 80% occurring only once. Material: PBMCs or T cells enriched from blood (not recorded which). These receptors all stem from a woman under 30 who had recovered from COVID-19. CDR3s include the opening cysteine and the closing phenylalanine or tryptophan. The order of the fields is V gene, clone size, J gene, D gene, CDR3 DNA, CDR3 protein. A D gene is named only where the DNA matches it firmly. Expanded clones get a size class; other rows say once, few or many, or leave the size out.

TRBV5-4	NA	TRBJ1-5	TRBD1	TGTGCCAGCAGCCAGGGACCGGGACAGGGCAATCAGCCCCAGCATTTT	CASSQGPGQGNQPQHF
TRBV3-1/TRBV3-2	NA	TRBJ2-7	NA	TGTGCCAGCAGCCAAGATTATTACGAGCAGTACTTC	CASSQDYYEQYF
TRBV5-1	few	TRBJ2-2	NA	TGCGCCAGCAGCTTAGGACAGCTACTACCCACCGGGGAGCTGTTTTTT	CASSLGQLLPTGELFF
TRBV27	NA	TRBJ2-1	TRBD2	TGTGCCAGCAGTACCATCGGGACTACCAATGAGCAGTTCTTC	CASSTIGTTNEQFF
TRBV2	NA	TRBJ1-6	NA	TGTGCCAGCACCGTACGACAGAATAATTCACCCCTCCACTTT	CASTVRQNNSPLHF
TRBV4-2	NA	TRBJ1-1	NA	TGTGCCAGCAGCCCATCTTGGACTACCCTTGGTTCGGCCAGCTTGAACACTGAAGCTTTCTTT	CASSPSWTTLGSASLNTEAFF
TRBV18	NA	TRBJ2-7	NA	TGTGCCAGCTCGCGGGATCTTTCCTCCTACGAGCAGTACTTC	CASSRDLSSYEQYF
TRBV19	many	TRBJ1-6	TRBD1	TGTGCCAGTGCGGACAGGGGGAATTCACCCCTCCACTTT	CASADRGNSPLHF
TRBV5-4	NA	TRBJ1-2	NA	TGTGCCAGCAGCTTTTACGACTGGTGGGGCTACACCTTC	CASSFYDWWGYTF
TRBV5-1	NA	TRBJ1-2	TRBD1	TGCGCCAGCAGCCCATGGGACAGCTATGGCTACACCTTC	CASSPWDSYGYTF
TRBV30	NA	TRBJ1-6	TRBD1	TGTGCCTGGAGGGGGCCGGGACAGCTTAATTCACCCCTCCACTTT	CAWRGPGQLNSPLHF
TRBV5-4	few	TRBJ2-7	TRBD1	TGTGCCAGCAGCGAACAGGGGGCCTACGAGCAGTACTTC	CASSEQGAYEQYF
TRBV2	NA	TRBJ1-2	NA	TGTGCCAGCAGTGAGAACTCTGGGACTAGAGGCTACACCTTC	CASSENSGTRGYTF
TRBV7-9	NA	TRBJ1-3	NA	TGTGCCAGCAGCCCAGGAGACAGGAACTCTGGAAACACCATATATTTT	CASSPGDRNSGNTIYF
TRBV5-1	once	TRBJ2-3	TRBD2	TGCGCCAGCACTGGGGAGCGGGGGGGCACAGATACGCAGTATTTT	CASTGERGGTDTQYF